The clone carrying this TCR beta chain was detected once. This table comes from immunoSEQ multiplex PCR, and its TCRdb copy is limited to in-frame clones, with some not included. The repertoire consists of approximately 160,000 clones, with about 90% occurring once and the leading ten covering around 6%. This entry is derived from a study of cytomegalovirus exposure and HLA in healthy donors. The CDR3 loop spans 14 amino acids. V shed 6 bases and J shed 1 base, with 12 bases lying between them. CDR1 is MNHNS and CDR2 is SASEGT in the germline V gene. V usage is TRBV6-1 and J usage is TRBJ2-5; no clear D gene. Sequencing was carried out using PBMCs. The TCR comes from a woman aged 25 to 39 in good health and CMV-seronegative. The CDR3 loop is CASSGRSVQETQYF. The CDR3, as DNA: TGTGCCAGCAGCGGCCGCAGCGTCCAAGAGACCCAGTACTTC.